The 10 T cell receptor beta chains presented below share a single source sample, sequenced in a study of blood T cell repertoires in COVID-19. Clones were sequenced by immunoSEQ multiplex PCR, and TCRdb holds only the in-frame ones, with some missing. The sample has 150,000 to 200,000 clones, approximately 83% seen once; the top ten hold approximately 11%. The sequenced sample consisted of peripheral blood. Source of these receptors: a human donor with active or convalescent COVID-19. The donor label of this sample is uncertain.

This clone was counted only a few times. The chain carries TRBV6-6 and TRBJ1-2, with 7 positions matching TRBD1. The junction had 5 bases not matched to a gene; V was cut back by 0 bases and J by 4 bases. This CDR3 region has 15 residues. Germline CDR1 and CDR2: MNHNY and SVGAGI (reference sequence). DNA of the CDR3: TGTGCCAGCAGTTACTCCGGACAGGAAAGCTATGGCTACACCTTC. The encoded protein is CASSYSGQESYGYTF.

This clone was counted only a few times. The CDR3 sequence is CASSLAGNSGNTIYF. Here the CDR3 DNA reads TGTGCCAGCAGCTTGGCAGGGAACTCTGGAAACACCATATATTTT. The gene calls are TRBV7-3 and TRBJ1-3, with a weak D call TRBD1 (5 bases). The germline V and J ends were trimmed by 3 bases and 0 bases, with 9 bases remaining between them. Looked up from germline, CDR1 is SGHTA and CDR2 is FQGTGA. The CDR3 totals 15 residues. Full variable domain (rest looked up from reference TRBV7-3 and TRBJ1-3): GAGVSQTPSNKVTEKGKYVELRCDPISGHTALYWYRQSLGQGPEFLIYFQGTGAADDSGLPNDRFFAVRPEGSVSTLKIQRTERGDSAVYLCASSLAGNSGNTIYFGEGSWLTVV.

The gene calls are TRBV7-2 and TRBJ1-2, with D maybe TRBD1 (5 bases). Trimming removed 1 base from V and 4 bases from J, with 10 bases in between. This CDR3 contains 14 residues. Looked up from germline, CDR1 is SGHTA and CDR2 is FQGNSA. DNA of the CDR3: TGTGCCAGCAGCTTAGTGGGGGGTCCCTATGGCTACACCTTC. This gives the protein CASSLVGGPYGYTF. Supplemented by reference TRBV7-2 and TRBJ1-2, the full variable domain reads GAGVSQSPSNKVTEKGKDVELRCDPISGHTALYWYRQSLGQGLEFLIYFQGNSAPDKSGLPSDRFSAERTGGSVSTLTIQRTQQEDSAVYLCASSLVGGPYGYTFGSGTRLTVV.

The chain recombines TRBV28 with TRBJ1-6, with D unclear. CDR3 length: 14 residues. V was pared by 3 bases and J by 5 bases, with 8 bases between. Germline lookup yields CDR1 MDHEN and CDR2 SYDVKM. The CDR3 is CASSLEGHNSPLHF. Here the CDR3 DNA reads TGTGCCAGCAGTTTGGAGGGCCATAATTCACCCCTCCACTTT.

CDR3 sequence reads: CASRVGPSGTGGPYEQYF. In DNA, the CDR3 is TGTGCCAGCAGGGTTGGGCCTTCCGGGACAGGGGGCCCCTACGAGCAGTACTTC. The rearrangement links TRBV11-3 to TRBJ2-7; 12 bases line up with TRBD1. CDR1 and CDR2 (germline): SGHNT, YENEEA. J lost 2 bases, V lost 6 bases, and 14 bases had no gene match. The CDR3 runs 18 residues.

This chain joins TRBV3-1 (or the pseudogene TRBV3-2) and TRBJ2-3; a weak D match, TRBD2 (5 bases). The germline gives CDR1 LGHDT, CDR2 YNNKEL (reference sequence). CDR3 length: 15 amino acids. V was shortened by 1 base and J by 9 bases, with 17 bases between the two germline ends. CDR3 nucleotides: TGTGCCAGCAGCCAAGGGGGAGTGGGCGGTGAAACGCAGTATTTT. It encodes CASSQGGVGGETQYF.

CDR3 DNA: TGTGCCAGCATGGTCCAAGGCGGGTTCTACGAGCAGTACTTC. Amino acid sequence: CASMVQGGFYEQYF. This chain uses TRBV2 with TRBJ2-7, with D tentatively TRBD2 (5 bases). The V end lost 7 bases, the J end lost 3 bases, and 16 bases lay between the germline ends. There are 14 residues in the CDR3. CDR1 and CDR2 from the germline V gene are SNHLY and FYNNEI. Looking up the rest from reference TRBV2 and TRBJ2-7 gives the full variable domain: EPEVTQTPSHQVTQMGQEVILRCVPISNHLYFYWYRQILGQKVEFLVSFYNNEISEKSEIFDDQFSVERPDGSNFTLKIRSTKLEDSAMYFCASMVQGGFYEQYFGPGTRLTVT.

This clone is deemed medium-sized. DNA for the CDR3: TGTGCCAGCAGCTTGGACGGGGCGGGGCCCCTCCACTTT. This codes for CASSLDGAGPLHF. The chain carries TRBV5-6 and TRBJ1-6; a possible D gene is TRBD1 (5 bases). V gave up 0 bases and J gave up 13 bases, with 11 bases separating them. Germline assignment: CDR1 SGHDT and CDR2 YYEEEE. The CDR3 spans 13 residues.

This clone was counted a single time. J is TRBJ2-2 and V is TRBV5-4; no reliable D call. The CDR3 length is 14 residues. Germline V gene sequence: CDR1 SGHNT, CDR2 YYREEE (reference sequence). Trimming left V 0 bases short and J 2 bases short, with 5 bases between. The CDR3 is CASSLDSNTGELFF. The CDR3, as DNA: TGTGCCAGCAGCTTGGACTCTAACACCGGGGAGCTGTTTTTT. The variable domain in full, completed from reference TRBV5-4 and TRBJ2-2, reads ETGVTQSPTHLIKTRGQQVTLRCSSQSGHNTVSWYQQALGQGPQFIFQYYREEENGRGNFPPRFSGLQFPNYSSELNVNALELDDSALYLCASSLDSNTGELFFGEGSRLTVL.

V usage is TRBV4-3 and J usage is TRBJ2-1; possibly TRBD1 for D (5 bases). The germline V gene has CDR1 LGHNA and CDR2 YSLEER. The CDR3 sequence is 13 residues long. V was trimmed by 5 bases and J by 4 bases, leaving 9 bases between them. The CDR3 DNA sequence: TGCGCCAGCAGCAAAAACAGGTACAATGAGCAGTTCTTC. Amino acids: CASSKNRYNEQFF.